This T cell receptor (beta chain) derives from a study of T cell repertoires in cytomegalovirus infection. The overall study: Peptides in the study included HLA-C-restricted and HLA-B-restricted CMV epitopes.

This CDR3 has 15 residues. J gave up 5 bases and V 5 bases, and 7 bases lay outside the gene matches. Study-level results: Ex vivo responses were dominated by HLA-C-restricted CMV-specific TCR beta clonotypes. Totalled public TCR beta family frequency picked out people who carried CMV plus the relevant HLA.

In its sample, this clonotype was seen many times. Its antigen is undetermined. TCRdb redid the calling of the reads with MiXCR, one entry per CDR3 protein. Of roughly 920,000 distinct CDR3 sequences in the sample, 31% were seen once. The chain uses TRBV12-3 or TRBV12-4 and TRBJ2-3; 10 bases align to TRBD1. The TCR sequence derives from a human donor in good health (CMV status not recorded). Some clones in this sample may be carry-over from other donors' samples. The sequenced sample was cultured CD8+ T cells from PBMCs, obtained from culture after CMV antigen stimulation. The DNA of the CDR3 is TGTGCCAGCAGTCCTTGGACAGGGGGAGGAGATACGCAGTATTTT. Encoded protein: CASSPWTGGGDTQYF.